These T cell receptor beta chains were read from a single sample in a study of patients and donors after allogeneic stem cell transplantation. TCRdb independently ran MiXCR on the RT-PCR reads; one entry per CDR3 protein. The sample consists of around 150,000 distinct CDR3 sequences, about 30% of them appearing once. Sequencing was carried out using blood, either unsorted or a sorted T cell fraction (not recorded which). All receptors derive from a human donor who was either an allogeneic HSCT recipient or a stem cell or donor lymphocyte infusion donor (not recorded which). It is not recorded whose cells these are; they may come from a transplant donor. The CDR3 runs from the conserved cysteine through the conserved F or W. D genes are given only for firm matches. Clone size is stated in some rows and not others, as once, few, many or a class when expanded.

d_call j_call clone_size v_call cdr3_nt cdr3_aa
TRBD2 TRBJ2-3 - TRBV11-2 TGTGCCAGCAACATTTTTAGCGGGAGGACTGGCACAGATACGCAGTATTTT CASNIFSGRTGTDTQYF
- TRBJ1-1 few TRBV18 TGTGCCAGCTCACCTGCCCGGAGATTGAACACTGAAGCTTTCTTT CASSPARRLNTEAFF
- TRBJ2-2 - TRBV9 TGTGCCAGCAGCGTAGTGGTTAGCGAGAACACCGGGGAGCTGTTTTTT CASSVVVSENTGELFF
- TRBJ1-2 few TRBV5-1 TGCGCCAGCAGCCCGGACGGCCTCTCGATTGGCTACACCTTC CASSPDGLSIGYTF
TRBD1 TRBJ1-1 - TRBV7-9 TGTGCCAGCAGCTTACCCGACAGGGCCGACCTGAACACTGAAGCTTTCTTT CASSLPDRADLNTEAFF
TRBD1 TRBJ1-6 few TRBV10-3 TGTGCCATCAGTGAGTCGTCACAGGGGCCGTTTGACTCCTATAATTCACCCCTCCACTTT CAISESSQGPFDSYNSPLHF
- TRBJ2-5 few TRBV6-5 TGTGCCAGCAGTTACTTGAACGGCGAGACCCAGTACTTC CASSYLNGETQYF
TRBD1 TRBJ2-2 - TRBV6-2/TRBV6-3 TGTGCCAGCCTCAGGGGGACCGGGGAGCTGTTTTTT CASLRGTGELFF
TRBD2 TRBJ2-7 few TRBV20-1 TGCAGTGCTAGGGCCCCTTGGCGGGAGGGCCTCTACGAGCAGTACTTC CSARAPWREGLYEQYF
- TRBJ1-1 - TRBV5-1 TGCGCCAGCAGCTTACAGGGCCGGTGGGACACTGAAGCTTTCTTT CASSLQGRWDTEAFF
- TRBJ2-1 few TRBV5-1 TGCGCCAGCACCTTAGCGCTACAGGGCGATGAGCAGTTCTTC CASTLALQGDEQFF
TRBD1 TRBJ2-7 few TRBV10-1 TGCGCCAGCAGTTCGGGACAGGGCACCTACGAGCAGTACTTC CASSSGQGTYEQYF
- TRBJ2-1 few TRBV10-3 TGTGCCATCAGTGAGTCGACATGGCAGGGTACCTACAATGAGCAGTTCTTC CAISESTWQGTYNEQFF
- TRBJ1-1 few TRBV29-1 TGCAGCGTTGAAGATGGGGGCTCTGAAGCTTTCTTT CSVEDGGSEAFF
TRBD2 TRBJ2-3 once TRBV7-2 TGTGCCAGCAGCTTAGCAGGGACTAGCGGGAGGTTAGATACGCAGTATTTT CASSLAGTSGRLDTQYF
TRBD2 TRBJ2-5 - TRBV9 TGTGCCAGCAGCGTAGGGTGGGACTACCGTCAGAAAGAGACCCAGTACTTC CASSVGWDYRQKETQYF